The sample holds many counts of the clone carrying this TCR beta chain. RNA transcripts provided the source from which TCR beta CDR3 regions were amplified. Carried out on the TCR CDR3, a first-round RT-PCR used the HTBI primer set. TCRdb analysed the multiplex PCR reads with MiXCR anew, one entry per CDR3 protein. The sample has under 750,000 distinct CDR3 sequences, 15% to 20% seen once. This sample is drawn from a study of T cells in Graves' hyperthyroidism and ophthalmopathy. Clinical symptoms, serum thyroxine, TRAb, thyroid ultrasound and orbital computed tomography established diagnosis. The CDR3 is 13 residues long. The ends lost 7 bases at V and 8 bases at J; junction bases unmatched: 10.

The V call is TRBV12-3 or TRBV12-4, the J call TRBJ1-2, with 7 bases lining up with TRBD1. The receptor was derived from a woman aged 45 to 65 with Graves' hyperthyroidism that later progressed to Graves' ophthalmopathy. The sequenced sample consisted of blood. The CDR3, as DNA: TGTGCCAGCACCACCTCAGGGGGGGACGGCTACACCTTC. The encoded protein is CASTTSGGDGYTF.